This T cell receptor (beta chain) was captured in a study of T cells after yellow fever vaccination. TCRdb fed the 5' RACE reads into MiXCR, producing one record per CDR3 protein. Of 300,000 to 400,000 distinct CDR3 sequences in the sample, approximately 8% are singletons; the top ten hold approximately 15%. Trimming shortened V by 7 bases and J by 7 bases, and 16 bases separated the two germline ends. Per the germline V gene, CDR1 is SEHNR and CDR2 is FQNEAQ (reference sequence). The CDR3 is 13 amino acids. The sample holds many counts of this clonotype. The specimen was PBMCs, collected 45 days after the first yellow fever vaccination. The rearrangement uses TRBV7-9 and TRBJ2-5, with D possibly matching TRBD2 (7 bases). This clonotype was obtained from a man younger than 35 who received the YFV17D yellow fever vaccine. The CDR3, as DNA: TGTGCCAGCACCACAACAGGGAGGGGGACCCAGTACTTC. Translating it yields CASTTTGRGTQYF.